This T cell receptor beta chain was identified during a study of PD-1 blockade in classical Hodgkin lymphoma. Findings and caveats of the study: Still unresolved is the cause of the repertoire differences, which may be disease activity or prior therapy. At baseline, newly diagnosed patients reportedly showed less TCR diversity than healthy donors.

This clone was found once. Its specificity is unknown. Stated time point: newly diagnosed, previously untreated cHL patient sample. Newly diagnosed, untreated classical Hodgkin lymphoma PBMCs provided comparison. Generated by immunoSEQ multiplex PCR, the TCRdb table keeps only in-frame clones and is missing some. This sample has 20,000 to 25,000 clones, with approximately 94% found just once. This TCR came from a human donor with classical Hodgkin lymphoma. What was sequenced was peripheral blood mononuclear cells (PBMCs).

CDR3 DNA: TGTGCCAGCAGTTCAGGGCTGTTTGGAAACACCATATATTTT. Its translation is CASSSGLFGNTIYF. This chain uses TRBV7-9 with TRBJ1-3; D might be TRBD1 (5 bases). The CDR3 length is 14 residues. With 6 bases removed from V and 3 bases from J, the gap between germline ends came to 12 bases. From germline, CDR1 is SEHNR and CDR2 FQNEAQ (reference sequence).